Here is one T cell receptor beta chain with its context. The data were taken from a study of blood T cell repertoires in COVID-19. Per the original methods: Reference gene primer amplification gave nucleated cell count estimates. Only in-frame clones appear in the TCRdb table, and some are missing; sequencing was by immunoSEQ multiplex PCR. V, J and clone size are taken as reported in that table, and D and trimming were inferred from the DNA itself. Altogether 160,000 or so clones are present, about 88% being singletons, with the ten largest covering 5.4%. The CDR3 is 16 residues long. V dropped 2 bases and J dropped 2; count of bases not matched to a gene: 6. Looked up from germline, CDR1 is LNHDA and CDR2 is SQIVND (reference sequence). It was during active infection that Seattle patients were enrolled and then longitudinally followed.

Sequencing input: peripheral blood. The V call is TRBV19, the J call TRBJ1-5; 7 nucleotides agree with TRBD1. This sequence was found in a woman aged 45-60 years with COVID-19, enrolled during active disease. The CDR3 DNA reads TGTGCCAGTAGTATATGGGGAACAGGGGGCAATCAGCCCCAGCATTTT. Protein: CASSIWGTGGNQPQHF.